Listed below are T cell receptor beta chains from one sample, sequenced in a study of blood T cells in healthy people across ages. TCRdb re-called the 5' RACE reads with MiXCR, one entry per CDR3 protein. Here the sample spans about 640,000 distinct CDR3 sequences, roughly three fifths being singletons. The sequencing input was blood. The receptors here all came from a man aged 55 to 69 in good health. The CDR3 runs from the conserved cysteine through the conserved F or W. The D gene is left open where the match is weak. Where a row states a size, it is once, few, many or the class of an expanded clone; other rows omit it.

CDR3 DNA | CDR3 protein | J gene | D gene | clone size | V gene
TGTGCCAGCAGCTTAGGTTTCGGAAAGGGGGCTTACGAGCAGTACTTC | CASSLGFGKGAYEQYF | TRBJ2-7 | TRBD1 | . | TRBV7-8
TGCAGTGCTCCTGGCGGGGGGCGAAGGATCGGATCACCCCTCCACTTT | CSAPGGGRRIGSPLHF | TRBJ1-6 | . | once | TRBV20-1
TGTGCCAGCTCACCAGGGGAATCCCAGCCCCAGCATTTT | CASSPGESQPQHF | TRBJ1-5 | . | . | TRBV18
TGCTCAGCCTCGTGGGACCACGAGCAGTACTTC | CSASWDHEQYF | TRBJ2-7 | . | . | TRBV29-1
TGTGCCAGCAGTATTAGGGAGAACACTGAAGCTTTCTTT | CASSIRENTEAFF | TRBJ1-1 | . | . | TRBV27
TGTGCCAGCAGTGCGCTAGCCGGTTCCTACAATGAGCAGTTCTTC | CASSALAGSYNEQFF | TRBJ2-1 | . | . | TRBV6-1
TGTGCCAGCAGCCCCGGGCCCTTGAATTCACCCCTCCACTTT | CASSPGPLNSPLHF | TRBJ1-6 | . | . | TRBV7-9
TGTGCCAGCTCACCAACGGGCTTGGGGACCCAGTACTTC | CASSPTGLGTQYF | TRBJ2-5 | . | . | TRBV18
TGTGCCAGCAGTCTCCTCTCTAGCGGGAGGGCGGATACGCAGTATTTT | CASSLLSSGRADTQYF | TRBJ2-3 | TRBD2 | once | TRBV12-3/TRBV12-4
TGCAGTGCTAGGGCCCCAGGAGAGACCCAGTACTTC | CSARAPGETQYF | TRBJ2-5 | . | few | TRBV20-1
TGTGCCAGCAGCTCAAGGGTGAACTCCTATAATTCACCCCTCCACTTT | CASSSRVNSYNSPLHF | TRBJ1-6 | . | few | TRBV7-2
TGTGCCAGCAGTGTAGGTGCGGGGGACTATCTAGAAGAGACCCAGTACTTC | CASSVGAGDYLEETQYF | TRBJ2-5 | TRBD2 | . | TRBV11-2
TGTGCCATCAGTGCGGGGGGAGACCAGCCCCAGCATTTT | CAISAGGDQPQHF | TRBJ1-5 | . | . | TRBV10-3
TGTGCCACCAGCAGAACAGCACAAGAGACCCAGTACTTC | CATSRTAQETQYF | TRBJ2-5 | . | few | TRBV15
TGCAGTGCTAACCGCGGGACTAGCGGCCAAGAGACCCAGTACTTC | CSANRGTSGQETQYF | TRBJ2-5 | TRBD2 | . | TRBV20-1
TGTGCCAGCAGCGTCGGGGGCGGGGGGTACGATACGCAGTATTTT | CASSVGGGGYDTQYF | TRBJ2-3 | TRBD2 | . | TRBV9
TGCGCCAGCAGCCCGATCGAGGACGGGAACACTGAAGCTTTCTTT | CASSPIEDGNTEAFF | TRBJ1-1 | . | . | TRBV5-1